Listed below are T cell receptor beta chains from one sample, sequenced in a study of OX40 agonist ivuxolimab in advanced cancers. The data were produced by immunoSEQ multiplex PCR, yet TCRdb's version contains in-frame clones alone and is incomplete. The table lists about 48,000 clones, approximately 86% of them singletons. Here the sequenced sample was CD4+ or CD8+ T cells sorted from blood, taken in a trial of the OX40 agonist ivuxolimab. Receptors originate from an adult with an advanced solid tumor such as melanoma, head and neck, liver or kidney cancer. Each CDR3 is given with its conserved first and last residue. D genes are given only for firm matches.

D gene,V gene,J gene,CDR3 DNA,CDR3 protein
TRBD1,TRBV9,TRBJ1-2,TGTGCCAGCAGCCCGCCCCGGACAGGGGGAGAGAATGGCTACACCTTC,CASSPPRTGGENGYTF
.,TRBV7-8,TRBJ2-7,TGTGCCAGCAGCTTAATGGCCGGCTCCTACGAGCAGTACTTC,CASSLMAGSYEQYF
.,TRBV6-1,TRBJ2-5,TGTGCCAGCAGTGAAATCGGTGGAAGACAAAAACAGACCCAGTACTTC,CASSEIGGRQKQTQYF
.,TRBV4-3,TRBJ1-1,TGCGCCAGCAGCTTCTCCAGGAACACTGAAGCTTTCTTT,CASSFSRNTEAFF
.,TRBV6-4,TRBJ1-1,TGTGCCAGCAGTGTCCCAGCCCTTGAAGCTTTCTTT,CASSVPALEAFF
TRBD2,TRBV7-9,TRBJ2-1,TGTGCCAGCAGCCATCCCGGGACTAGCGTTGAGCAGTTCTTC,CASSHPGTSVEQFF
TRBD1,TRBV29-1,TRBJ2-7,TGCAGCGTGGATGGGACAGGATCGTACGAGCAGTACTTC,CSVDGTGSYEQYF
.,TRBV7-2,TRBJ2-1,TGTGCCAGCAGCTTAGTTAGGCCCAACGATGAGCAGTTCTTC,CASSLVRPNDEQFF
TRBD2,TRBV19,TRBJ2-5,TGTGCCAGTAGACTAGCGGGAGTCCAAGAGACCCAGTACTTC,CASRLAGVQETQYF
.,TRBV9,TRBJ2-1,TGTGCCAGCAGCACCCATTTGACCGCATTCACCTACAATGAGCAGTTCTTC,CASSTHLTAFTYNEQFF
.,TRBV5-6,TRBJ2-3,TGTGCCAGCAGCTCCCTGACCGTTAGCACAGATACGCAGTATTTT,CASSSLTVSTDTQYF
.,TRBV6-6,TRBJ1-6,TGTGCCAGCAAGTACGGCCCGGGATCACCCCTCCACTTT,CASKYGPGSPLHF
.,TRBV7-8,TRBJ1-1,TGTGCCAGCAGTACCGCCCGGGGCACTGAAGCTTTCTTT,CASSTARGTEAFF
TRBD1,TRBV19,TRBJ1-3,TGTGCCAGTAGTGGCGGCCCGGGACAGGGGGTCCCTGGAAACACCATATATTTT,CASSGGPGQGVPGNTIYF
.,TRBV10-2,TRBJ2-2,TGCGCCAGCAGGGTAGAGTCCGCCGGGGAGCTGTTTTTT,CASRVESAGELFF